The 25 T cell receptor beta chains listed next were all sequenced from one sample in a study of blood T cell repertoires in COVID-19. Sequencing used immunoSEQ multiplex PCR; TCRdb keeps in-frame clones, though not all of them. This table has 28,000 or so clones, 70% to 90% appearing once. Sequencing was performed on peripheral blood. All receptors come from a man in his sixties with COVID-19, enrolled during active disease.

The chain has TRBV5-1 and TRBJ1-1, with TRBD1 identical over 10 bases. The CDR3 contains 14 residues. Germline CDR1 reads SGHRS; CDR2 reads YFSETQ. The V gene end was trimmed by 0 bases and the J gene end by 6 bases; junction bases not matched to a gene: 2. The CDR3: CASSLGQGAAEAFF. In DNA form, the CDR3 reads TGCGCCAGCAGCTTGGGACAGGGGGCTGCTGAAGCTTTCTTT.

This chain joins TRBV5-1 and TRBJ1-2, with 9 bases fitting TRBD1. The germline V gene encodes CDR1 SGHRS and CDR2 YFSETQ. Trimming at V came to 0 bases and at J to 4 bases, leaving 7 bases not matched to a gene. The CDR3 contains 16 residues. CDR3 amino acids: CASSLEDRGGSYGYTF. Written as DNA, the CDR3 is TGCGCCAGCAGCTTGGAGGACAGGGGAGGATCCTATGGCTACACCTTC.

The chain couples TRBV6-2 or TRBV6-3 to TRBJ2-1, with 7 bases fitting TRBD2. The ends lost 5 bases at V and 7 bases at J; junction bases unmatched: 5. Germline CDR1 and CDR2: MNHEY and SVGEGT. The length of the CDR3 is 13 residues. The DNA for the CDR3 is TGTGCCAGCAGTACCCTCGGGGGGAATGAGCAGTTCTTC. This sequence encodes CASSTLGGNEQFF.

The genes are TRBV20-1 and TRBJ1-2, with 9 bases identical to TRBD1. The V gene's germline CDR1 is DFQATT and CDR2 SNEGSKA (reference sequence). This CDR3 contains 11 residues. CDR3: CGRDRGGGYTF. For the CDR3, the DNA is TGCGGAAGAGACAGGGGGGGTGGCTACACCTTC.

V usage is TRBV28 and J usage is TRBJ1-2; 7 bases are a match to TRBD1. J lost 8 bases, V lost 4 bases, and 10 bases had no gene match. The germline gives CDR1 MDHEN, CDR2 SYDVKM. The CDR3 spans 14 residues. CDR3 protein: CASSSGTAFRGYTF. In DNA form, the CDR3 reads TGTGCCAGCAGTTCCGGGACAGCCTTCCGGGGCTACACCTTC.

This rearrangement joins TRBV5-6 to TRBJ2-7; TRBD1 might be the D (5 bases). Germline V gives CDR1 SGHDT, CDR2 YYEEEE. This CDR3 region has 12 residues. V was cut by 4 bases and J by 5 bases, with 10 bases left in between. The CDR3 sequence: CASSASRDEQYF. The CDR3 DNA reads TGTGCCAGCAGCGCCTCCAGGGACGAGCAGTACTTC. The full variable domain, rest sourced from reference TRBV5-6 and TRBJ2-7, is DAGVTQSPTHLIKTRGQQVTLRCSPKSGHDTVSWYQQALGQGPQFIFQYYEEEERQRGNFPDRFSGHQFPNYSSELNVNALLLGDSALYLCASSASRDEQYFGPGTRLTVT.

This clone was picked up a small number of times. The chain carries TRBV29-1 and TRBJ2-7, with a possible D match to TRBD1 (6 bases). V lost 6 bases and J lost 6, with 12 bases in between. This CDR3 spans 11 amino acids. In germline, CDR1 is SQVTM, CDR2 ANQGSEA. The CDR3 nucleotides are TGCAGCGTCACCACAGGGTCCGAGCAGTACTTC. Amino acid sequence: CSVTTGSEQYF.

The rearrangement uses TRBV5-8 and TRBJ2-2; D gene unclear. Germline loops: CDR1 SGHTS, CDR2 YDEGEE. The CDR3 consists of 14 residues. With 5 bases removed from V and 1 base from J, the gap between germline ends came to 9 bases. CDR3 sequence reads: CASRSFLNTGELFF. In DNA form, the CDR3 reads TGTGCCAGCAGGTCTTTTTTGAACACCGGGGAGCTGTTTTTT.

The chain links TRBV27 to TRBJ1-4; D is uncertain. Germline assignment: CDR1 MNHEY and CDR2 SMNVEV (reference sequence). V lost 6 bases and J 8 bases, leaving 28 bases between the germline ends. The CDR3 runs 18 residues. CDR3 DNA sequence: TGTGCCAGCAGCTTACGCGGGAGGTCAACAGACCTTCGGGAAAAACTGTTTTTT. Protein product: CASSLRGRSTDLREKLFF.

The chain is built from TRBV3-1 (or the pseudogene TRBV3-2) and TRBJ2-7, with TRBD1 matching 9 bases. From germline, CDR1 is LGHDT and CDR2 YNNKEL (reference sequence). Germline trimming cut 5 bases from V and 6 bases from J; bases unmatched to any gene: 8. The CDR3 spans 14 residues. CDR3 bases: TGTGCCAGCAGCGCAACAGGGGGCCGTGGCGAGCAGTACTTC. It specifies CASSATGGRGEQYF.

V gene TRBV18 combines with J gene TRBJ2-7, with 11 bases lining up with TRBD1. Losses at the gene ends were 3 bases for V and 2 bases for J; bases not matched to a gene: 6. CDR3 size: 16 residues. Germline assignment: CDR1 KGHSH and CDR2 LQKENI. CDR3 amino acids: CASSPGQGVRPYEQYF. The CDR3 region has the DNA TGTGCCAGCTCACCGGGACAGGGGGTAAGGCCCTACGAGCAGTACTTC.

This clone has a single count. In nucleotides, the CDR3 is TGTGCCAGCTCACCACCCCAGGGTATGGACTATGGCTACACCTTC. This codes for CASSPPQGMDYGYTF. The rearrangement uses TRBV18 and TRBJ1-2; D is possibly TRBD1 (5 bases). Per the germline V gene, CDR1 is KGHSH and CDR2 is LQKENI. The CDR3 runs 15 residues. The V and J ends lost 0 bases and 3 bases respectively, with 11 bases between them.

The genes are TRBV28 and TRBJ2-7, with D perhaps TRBD1 (6 bases). V was trimmed by 6 bases and J by 4 bases, leaving 22 bases between them. This CDR3 comprises 16 residues. CDR1 and CDR2 (germline): MDHEN, SYDVKM. CDR3 in amino acids: CASSARGTGHRYEQYF. Written as DNA, the CDR3 is TGTGCCAGCAGCGCCAGAGGAACAGGGCATAGGTACGAGCAGTACTTC.

This clone came up a few times. This chain joins TRBV19 and TRBJ2-7, with 7 bases matching TRBD1. Germline-derived CDR1 and CDR2 are LNHDA and SQIVND (reference sequence). V was pared by 6 bases and J by 6 bases, with 11 bases of the junction left unmatched. The CDR3 has 14 amino acids. The DNA of the CDR3 is TGTGCCAGTAGCCGAGGGGACAGTCAGCGCGAGCAGTACTTC. Protein sequence: CASSRGDSQREQYF.

This clone was counted only a few times. The chain uses TRBV3-1 (or the pseudogene TRBV3-2) and TRBJ1-1; D unresolved. Germline CDR1 is LGHDT and CDR2 is YNNKEL (reference sequence). Trimming cost V 4 bases and J 2 bases, with 11 bases left between them. This CDR3 is built from 14 residues. The CDR3 loop is CASSPPYLNTEAFF. CDR3 coding DNA: TGTGCCAGCAGCCCCCCGTACTTAAACACTGAAGCTTTCTTT.

Here the CDR3 reads CASSQDRYFEQYF. The CDR3 coding sequence is TGCGCCAGCAGCCAAGATCGCTATTTCGAGCAGTACTTC. The chain couples TRBV4-1 to TRBJ2-7; no clear D. The CDR3 length is 13 residues. Germline-derived CDR1 and CDR2 are MGHRA and YSYEKL. The ends were cut back, 0 bases at V and 6 bases at J, with 9 bases in the middle.

This clone was detected a few times. The rearrangement links TRBV6-6 to TRBJ1-1, with D possibly being TRBD1 (6 bases). This CDR3 comprises 17 residues. Germline CDR1 is MNHNY and CDR2 is SVGAGI (reference sequence). Trimming took off 5 bases at V and 0 bases at J, with 19 bases between the two ends. CDR3 nucleotides: TGTGCCAGCAGTCTTAATACCAGGGGTCCTATGAACACTGAAGCTTTCTTT. Protein: CASSLNTRGPMNTEAFF.

CDR3 sequence: CASSLTGGSGETQYF. The CDR3 DNA reads TGTGCCAGCAGCTTAACAGGGGGATCAGGAGAGACCCAGTACTTC. V is TRBV11-1 and J is TRBJ2-5; 8 bases are shared with TRBD1. There are 15 residues in the CDR3. The trim removed 2 bases at V and 4 bases at J, leaving 6 bases unmatched. Germline values: CDR1 SGHAT, CDR2 FQDESV (reference sequence).

The CDR3 coding sequence is TGTGCCAGCACTGGGACAGCCACAGATACGCAGTATTTT. Translation gives CASTGTATDTQYF. This sequence joins TRBV12-3 or TRBV12-4 and TRBJ2-3; TRBD1 matches 7 bases. This CDR3 comprises 13 residues. V shed 7 bases, J shed 2 bases, and the junction held 3 bases outside the gene matches.

The CDR3 here is CASSRQAPTNTGELFF. The CDR3 nucleotides read TGTGCCAGCAGTCGACAGGCCCCCACGAACACCGGGGAGCTGTTTTTT. This sequence joins TRBV6-4 and TRBJ2-2; D is perhaps TRBD1 (6 bases). CDR1 is MRHNA, CDR2 SNTAGT, per germline. The CDR3 contains 16 residues. Trimming cost V 5 bases and J 0 bases, with 13 bases left between them.

V is TRBV27 and J is TRBJ2-5, with a possible D match to TRBD2 (6 bases). This CDR3 has 14 amino acids. Trimming shortened V by 1 base and J by 5 bases, and 11 bases separated the two germline ends. Germline lookup yields CDR1 MNHEY and CDR2 SMNVEV (reference sequence). This CDR3 reads CASSLYKAGETQYF. The DNA for the CDR3 is TGTGCCAGCAGTTTATACAAGGCGGGGGAGACCCAGTACTTC.

The genes are TRBV10-3 and TRBJ2-3; perhaps TRBD1 as D (5 bases). Germline V gives CDR1 ENHRY, CDR2 SYGVKD. The germline V and J ends were trimmed by 6 bases and 3 bases, with 13 bases remaining between them. CDR3 length: 14 amino acids. This CDR3 reads CAIRKQDITDTQYF. The CDR3 DNA reads as TGTGCCATCAGGAAACAGGATATAACAGATACGCAGTATTTT.

The chain links TRBV11-2 to TRBJ2-1, with TRBD2 as a possible D gene (6 bases). The CDR3 contains 13 residues. Germline V gives CDR1 SGHAT, CDR2 FQNNGV. V lost 3 bases and J lost 15, with 18 bases in between. CDR3 coding DNA: TGTGCCAGCAGCTTTAATAGATTCAGGAGGGTGTTCTTC. Protein sequence: CASSFNRFRRVFF. Full variable domain (outside the CDR3, taken from reference TRBV11-2 and TRBJ2-1): EAGVAQSPRYKIIEKRQSVAFWCNPISGHATLYWYQQILGQGPKLLIQFQNNGVVDDSQLPKDRFSAERLKGVDSTLKIQPAKLEDSAVYLCASSFNRFRRVFFGPGTRLTVL.

The chain links TRBV6-5 to TRBJ1-2; D not certain. Germline-derived CDR1 and CDR2 are MNHEY and SVGAGI. The CDR3 runs 13 residues. V was shortened by 9 bases and J by 1 base, with 12 bases between the two germline ends. CDR3 protein: CASTAMNNYGYTF. The CDR3 coding sequence is TGTGCCAGTACAGCAATGAATAACTATGGCTACACCTTC.

The chain links TRBV9 to TRBJ2-7, with TRBD2 as a possible D gene (6 bases). This CDR3 has 15 amino acids. Per the germline V gene, CDR1 is SGDLS and CDR2 is YYNGEE. V gave up 2 bases and J gave up 4 bases, with 16 bases separating them. The CDR3 reads CASSVSSGVGYEQYF. CDR3 bases: TGTGCCAGCAGCGTCTCTTCGGGGGTTGGGTACGAGCAGTACTTC.